This TCR beta chain was observed in a study of shared T cell receptors in the human thymus. This table comes from immunoSEQ multiplex PCR, and its TCRdb copy is limited to in-frame clones, with some not included. The top ten clones hold about 0.01% of a sample with hundreds of thousands of clones, approximately 87% of them seen once. There are 14 residues in the CDR3. Germline V gene sequence: CDR1 MNHEY, CDR2 SMNVEV (reference sequence). V lost 6 bases to trimming and J lost 4 bases, with 13 bases between them. These same records also appear under a second study, on human thymus T cells.

The receptor was isolated from a boy in the first two years of life with a congenital heart defect. The sample was thymocytes. The chain links TRBV27 to TRBJ2-1; maybe TRBD2 (6 bases). For the CDR3, the DNA is TGTGCCAGCAGCCTATCCGGGACTTACAATGAGCAGTTCTTC. This encodes CASSLSGTYNEQFF.